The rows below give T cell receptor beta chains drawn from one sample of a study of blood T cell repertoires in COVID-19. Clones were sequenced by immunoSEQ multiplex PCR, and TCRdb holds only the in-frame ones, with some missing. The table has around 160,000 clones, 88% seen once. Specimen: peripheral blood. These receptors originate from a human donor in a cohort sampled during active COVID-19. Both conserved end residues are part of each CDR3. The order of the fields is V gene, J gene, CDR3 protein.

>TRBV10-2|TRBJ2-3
CASSRDFPLTDTQYF
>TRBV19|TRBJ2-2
CASSPLAGGGTGELFF
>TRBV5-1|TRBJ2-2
CASSFSGRVNTGELFF
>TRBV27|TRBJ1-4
CASSTVDRLSEKLFF
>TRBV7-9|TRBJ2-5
CASSLRLGQRETQYF
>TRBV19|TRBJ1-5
CASSHSNQPQHF
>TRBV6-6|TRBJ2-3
CASSYQLAGEVDTQYF
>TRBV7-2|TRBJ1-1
CASSFRRAVTEAFF
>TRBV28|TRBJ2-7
CASRSGRVYEQYF
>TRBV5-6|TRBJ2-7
CASSLGRGAREQYF
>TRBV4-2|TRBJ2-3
CASSPGTGNTQYF
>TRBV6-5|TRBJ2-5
CASSSRLAQYF
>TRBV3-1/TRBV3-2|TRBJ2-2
CASSVRGKTGELFF
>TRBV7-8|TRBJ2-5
CASSRLGWGGETQYF
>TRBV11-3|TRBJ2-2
CASSLARGPGELFF
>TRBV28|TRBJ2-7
CASSTTGQIASTKQYF
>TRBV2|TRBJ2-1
CASSEAPVVAGGQLFF
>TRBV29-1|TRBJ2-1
CSTRGDYNEQFF
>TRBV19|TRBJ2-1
CASSIGRDSGGPYNEQFF
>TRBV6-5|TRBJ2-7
CASSSVGVENQYF
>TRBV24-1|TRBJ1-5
CATSDSTGNQPQHF
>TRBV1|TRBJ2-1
CTSSQDSLYLAERYNEQFF
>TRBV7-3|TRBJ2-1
CASSSQQAQWNEQFF
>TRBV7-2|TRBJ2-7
CASSHILDPSNEQYF
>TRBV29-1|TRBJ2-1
CSVEMWAPLYNEQFF
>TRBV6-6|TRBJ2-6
CAIRETGLSGANVLTF
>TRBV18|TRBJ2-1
CASSPGTANNEQFF
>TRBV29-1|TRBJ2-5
CSVAGLAGVEETQYF
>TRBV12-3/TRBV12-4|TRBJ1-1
CASSFWGGTEAFF
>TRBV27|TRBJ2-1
CASRNRGGRYNEQFF
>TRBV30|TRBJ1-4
CAWSVQGAEKLFF
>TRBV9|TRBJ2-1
CASSVSTGGFSSYNEQFF
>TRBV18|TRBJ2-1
CASSPDRDNEQFF
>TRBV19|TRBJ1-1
CASRTGGTTEAFF